A single sample gave rise to the 28 T cell receptor beta chains below, sequenced in a study of blood T cells in healthy people across ages. Using a J-beta primer mix together with a sample-barcoded 5' primer, a second PCR was run for about 6 to 11 cycles. Using its own MiXCR run on the 5' RACE reads, TCRdb lists one record per CDR3 protein. The table has approximately 360,000 distinct CDR3 sequences, approximately 52% seen once. The sample consisted of blood. The origin of the receptors is a man aged 55 to 70 in good health.

The chain has TRBV30 and TRBJ2-7; D perhaps matches TRBD1 (5 bases). The CDR3 runs to 15 residues. The V end lost 0 bases, the J end lost 0 bases, and 12 bases lay between the germline ends. Per the germline V gene, CDR1 is GTSNPN and CDR2 is SVGIG (reference sequence). CDR3 sequence reads: CAWSVKAGPSYEQYF. As DNA, the CDR3 is TGTGCCTGGAGTGTAAAGGCAGGGCCCTCCTACGAGCAGTACTTC.

This clonotype was seen a few times. V gene TRBV9 combines with J gene TRBJ2-3, with 7 bases lining up with TRBD1. There are 16 residues in the CDR3. The germline V gene has CDR1 SGDLS and CDR2 YYNGEE. The trim removed 3 bases at V and 0 bases at J, leaving 7 bases unmatched. CDR3 loop: CASSAHLGQSTDTQYF. CDR3 in DNA: TGTGCCAGCAGCGCCCATCTGGGACAGAGCACAGATACGCAGTATTTT.

This clonotype was seen a handful of times. The chain recombines TRBV10-3 with TRBJ2-7; 10 nucleotides match TRBD1. Germline V lookup: CDR1 ENHRY, CDR2 SYGVKD. The V gene end was trimmed by 4 bases and the J gene end by 6 bases; junction bases not matched to a gene: 0. The CDR3 is 12 residues long. CDR3 region: CAISGTGGEQYF. CDR3 nucleotides: TGTGCCATCAGTGGGACAGGGGGCGAGCAGTACTTC.

CDR3 nucleotides: TGCAGTGCCGCGAGGGGGAAAGGCACAGATACGCAGTATTTT. Amino acids: CSAARGKGTDTQYF. This chain uses TRBV20-1 with TRBJ2-3, with D possibly matching TRBD1 (6 bases). The CDR3 covers 14 residues. Germline-derived CDR1 and CDR2 are DFQATT and SNEGSKA (reference sequence). Trimming took 6 bases from V and 1 from J, leaving 14 bases between them.

This clonotype occurred a few times. The rearrangement uses TRBV5-4 and TRBJ2-5; the D call may be TRBD1 or TRBD2 (6 bases each). This CDR3 contains 14 residues. Germline assignment: CDR1 SGHNT and CDR2 YYREEE (reference sequence). Trimming cost V 4 bases and J 2 bases, with 12 bases left between them. CDR3: CASSPRRGQETQYF. CDR3 in DNA: TGTGCCAGCAGCCCTAGGAGGGGGCAAGAGACCCAGTACTTC.

The V gene is TRBV28, the J gene TRBJ2-2; 7 nucleotides match TRBD2. V shed 10 bases, J shed 2 bases, and the junction held 13 bases outside the gene matches. Germline V CDR1 and CDR2: MDHEN, SYDVKM. The CDR3 runs to 16 residues. This CDR3 reads CATSQPLATNTGELFF. CDR3 sequence (DNA): TGTGCCACCTCACAACCACTAGCGACTAACACCGGGGAGCTGTTTTTT.

The chain recombines TRBV29-1 with TRBJ2-5; tentative D call: TRBD2 (6 bases). Between the trimmed V and J ends, which lost 7 bases and 4 bases, there was a span of 16 bases. This CDR3 contains 13 residues. From germline, CDR1 is SQVTM and CDR2 ANQGSEA. The CDR3 sequence is CSARAGLGETQYF. The CDR3, as DNA: TGCAGCGCCCGCGCGGGGCTTGGAGAGACCCAGTACTTC.

V and J are TRBV18 and TRBJ2-5; TRBD2 matches 9 bases. Per the germline V gene, CDR1 is KGHSH and CDR2 is LQKENI. With 3 bases clipped from V and 2 bases from J, the junction kept 7 bases outside the gene matches. The CDR3 sequence is 16 residues long. The CDR3 bases are TGTGCCAGCTCACCTACTAAGCGGGGGGCTCAAGAGACCCAGTACTTC. It encodes CASSPTKRGAQETQYF.

The J gene is TRBJ2-5, the V gene TRBV7-9, with no clear D. V was shortened by 10 bases and J by 5 bases, with 23 bases between the two germline ends. CDR3 length: 15 amino acids. Germline V gene lookup returns CDR1 SEHNR and CDR2 FQNEAQ (reference sequence). CDR3: CATLGSLASRETQYF. CDR3 DNA sequence: TGTGCCACCCTTGGTAGCTTAGCCTCAAGGGAGACCCAGTACTTC.

Concerning this clonotype: Being one base from a much bigger clone, this may be a read error. The chain has TRBV5-1 and TRBJ1-2; D may be TRBD1 (5 bases). V was cut by 4 bases and J by 7 bases, with 17 bases left in between. Looked up from germline, CDR1 is SGHRS and CDR2 is YFSETQ. The CDR3 sequence is 14 residues long. DNA for the CDR3: TGCGCCAGCAGCGTGGGGACCGAGGGTCGTGGCTACACCTTC. Amino acid sequence: CASSVGTEGRGYTF.

With respect to this clonotype: A read error may produce the germline difference seen at one junction end. The V call is TRBV20-1, the J call TRBJ2-1; 11 bases align to TRBD2. The germline CDR1 and CDR2 sequences are DFQATT and SNEGSKA (reference sequence). This CDR3 is 13 amino acids long. CDR3 amino acids: CSARVLAGGPQFF. For the CDR3, the DNA is TGCAGTGCGAGAGTTCTAGCGGGGGGCCCTCAGTTCTTC.

Worth noting for this clonotype: A read error may explain this, as a much larger clone is one base away. This chain uses TRBV28 with TRBJ1-1; possibly TRBD1 for D (5 bases). Germline V gene sequence: CDR1 MDHEN, CDR2 SYDVKM. CDR3 length: 14 amino acids. CDR3 nucleotides: TGTGCCAGCGGGGGAGGGGCGCTGAACACTAAAGCTTTCTTT. This gives the protein CASGGGALNTKAFF.

This clonotype was found a few times. V and J are TRBV12-3 or TRBV12-4 and TRBJ1-2; D is perhaps TRBD1 (5 bases). The length of the CDR3 is 16 residues. Deletions cut 6 bases from V and 2 bases from J, with 19 bases between. The CDR3 DNA reads TGTGCCAGCAGCCCTTATCAGGGCTCTTCAAACTATGGCTACACCTTC. The encoded protein is CASSPYQGSSNYGYTF.

This chain connects TRBV18 to TRBJ1-5, with 9 bases identical to TRBD1. The CDR3 runs 15 residues. The J segment lost 9 bases and the V segment lost 0 bases, leaving 6 bases of the junction unmatched. The germline CDR1 and CDR2 sequences are KGHSH and LQKENI. The CDR3 region is CASSPPGTGSTPQHF. The DNA for the CDR3 is TGTGCCAGCTCACCACCGGGGACAGGGTCTACGCCCCAGCATTTT.

This clonotype has only a few counts. A much larger clone differs from this one at a single base, so this may be a read error. The chain joins TRBV7-2 to TRBJ2-1; the match to TRBD2 covers 8 bases. The DNA end is more similar to TRBJ2-7, so the J call may be wrong. The germline V gene encodes CDR1 SGHTA and CDR2 FQGNSA. This CDR3 has 16 amino acids. DNA for the CDR3: TGTGCCAGCAGCTTAGGACTAGCGAGAGCTGACAATGAGCAGTACTTC. It encodes CASSLGLARADNEQYF.

This clonotype has just one count. The chain uses TRBV11-2 and TRBJ2-2; no clear D. The ends were cut back, 5 bases at V and 2 bases at J, with 9 bases in the middle. Per the germline V gene, CDR1 is SGHAT and CDR2 is FQNNGV. The CDR3 has 14 amino acids. CDR3 nucleotide sequence: TGTGCCAGCAGCGTAAGACCTAACACCGGGGAGCTGTTTTTT. Its protein product is CASSVRPNTGELFF.

The rearrangement links TRBV7-9 to TRBJ2-3, with TRBD2 matching over 10 bases. Germline lookup yields CDR1 SEHNR and CDR2 FQNEAQ (reference sequence). The J segment lost 2 bases and the V segment lost 6 bases, leaving 8 bases of the junction unmatched. The CDR3 contains 16 residues. The CDR3 loop is CASSRTGTSVTDTQYF. The CDR3 DNA sequence: TGTGCCAGCAGTAGAACCGGGACTAGCGTCACAGATACGCAGTATTTT.

In this sample, this clonotype turned up once. The chain is built from TRBV12-3 or TRBV12-4 and TRBJ1-2, with D unclear. V lost 4 bases and J 4 bases, leaving 10 bases between the germline ends. CDR3 length equals 13 residues. CDR3 amino acids: CASSSERLYGYTF. In DNA, the CDR3 is TGTGCCAGCAGTTCCGAGCGACTCTATGGCTACACCTTC.

The chain uses TRBV20-1 and TRBJ1-5; D may be TRBD1 (5 bases). Between the trimmed V and J ends, which lost 3 bases and 0 bases, there was a span of 9 bases. Germline V gene data show CDR1 as DFQATT and CDR2 as SNEGSKA (reference sequence). This CDR3 is 14 amino acids long. The DNA of the CDR3 is TGCAGTGCTAGTCCAGGGACTAGCAATCAGCCCCAGCATTTT. It translates to CSASPGTSNQPQHF.

The V and J genes are TRBV20-1 and TRBJ2-3; D assignment may be TRBD1 or TRBD2 (5 bases each). The germline V gene has CDR1 DFQATT and CDR2 SNEGSKA (reference sequence). The CDR3 has 15 residues. The V end was cut by 0 bases, the J end by 10 bases, with 20 bases between. The CDR3 spells CSARDGTANVVAQYF. CDR3 nucleotides: TGCAGTGCTAGAGACGGGACGGCCAACGTGGTGGCGCAGTATTTT.

The chain combines TRBV24-1 with TRBJ2-5, with TRBD2 matching 15 bases. Trimming at V came to 5 bases and at J to 11 bases, leaving 23 bases not matched to a gene. Looked up from germline, CDR1 is KGHDR and CDR2 is SFDVKD. The CDR3 length is 20 residues. The CDR3 nucleotides read TGTGCCACCAGTGCCAAACCGGGACTAGCGGGAGGACAATCCTACAATGAGCAGTACTTC. Protein sequence: CATSAKPGLAGGQSYNEQYF.

The J gene is TRBJ2-5, the V gene TRBV7-9; D could derive from TRBD1 or TRBD2 (6 bases each). The germline V gene encodes CDR1 SEHNR and CDR2 FQNEAQ (reference sequence). This CDR3 is 14 amino acids long. V was cut by 3 bases and J by 1 base, with 9 bases left in between. CDR3 nucleotides: TGTGCCAGCAGCTTCTGGGGGGCCCAAGAGACCCAGTACTTC. It encodes CASSFWGAQETQYF.

The genes are TRBV20-1 and TRBJ1-4, with D perhaps matching TRBD1 (5 bases). CDR3 length equals 14 residues. CDR1 is DFQATT, CDR2 SNEGSKA, per germline (reference sequence). The V and J ends lost 7 bases and 8 bases respectively, with 20 bases between them. The CDR3 loop reads CSVQREGRGEKLFF. CDR3 nucleotides: TGCAGTGTCCAGAGGGAGGGTCGGGGCGAAAAACTGTTTTTT.

J is TRBJ1-2 and V is TRBV20-1, with D unclear. CDR3 length: 17 residues. The ends were cut back, 0 bases at V and 2 bases at J, with 19 bases in the middle. Per the germline V gene, CDR1 is DFQATT and CDR2 is SNEGSKA (reference sequence). CDR3 coding DNA: TGCAGTGCTAGAGATTTGGCCGGCCTCACAATGAACTATGGCTACACCTTC. Its translation is CSARDLAGLTMNYGYTF.

This clonotype came up once. CDR3 sequence: CSADRWTDRDNEQFF. CDR3 coding DNA: TGCAGTGCGGACCGGTGGACAGATCGCGACAATGAGCAGTTCTTC. The chain combines TRBV20-1 with TRBJ2-1, with a tentative D call TRBD1 (6 bases). The ends were cut back, 6 bases at V and 5 bases at J, with 20 bases in the middle. The CDR3 loop spans 15 amino acids. Germline V gene data show CDR1 as DFQATT and CDR2 as SNEGSKA (reference sequence).

The chain uses TRBV20-1 and TRBJ1-2; D gene unclear. CDR1 is DFQATT, CDR2 SNEGSKA, per germline (reference sequence). Trimming removed 3 bases at V and 0 bases at J, with 8 bases between. This CDR3 spans 13 amino acids. As DNA, the CDR3 is TGCAGTGCTAGGAGTGCGCCTAACTATGGCTACACCTTC. It translates to CSARSAPNYGYTF.

This clonotype occurred once. The rearrangement uses TRBV5-1 and TRBJ1-4, with D unclear. In germline, CDR1 is SGHRS, CDR2 YFSETQ. This CDR3 spans 15 amino acids. V was pared by 0 bases and J by 8 bases, with 14 bases between. The CDR3 sequence: CASSLGTTTREKLFF. CDR3 DNA sequence: TGCGCCAGCAGCTTGGGTACCACTACACGGGAAAAACTGTTTTTT. Based on the CDR3 plus reference TRBV5-1 and TRBJ1-4, the full variable domain is KAGVTQTPRYLIKTRGQQVTLSCSPISGHRSVSWYQQTPGQGLQFLFEYFSETQRNKGNFPGRFSGRQFSNSRSEMNVSTLELGDSALYLCASSLGTTTREKLFFGSGTQLSVL.

The V call is TRBV12-3 or TRBV12-4, the J call TRBJ2-1; D is possibly TRBD2 (6 bases). Trimming left V 5 bases short and J 14 bases short, with 31 bases between. The CDR3 contains 17 residues. The CDR3 bases are TGTGCCAGCAGTCGTACCGCGCCAACAGGAGGGTCTACGCTTAAGTTCTTC. It encodes CASSRTAPTGGSTLKFF.